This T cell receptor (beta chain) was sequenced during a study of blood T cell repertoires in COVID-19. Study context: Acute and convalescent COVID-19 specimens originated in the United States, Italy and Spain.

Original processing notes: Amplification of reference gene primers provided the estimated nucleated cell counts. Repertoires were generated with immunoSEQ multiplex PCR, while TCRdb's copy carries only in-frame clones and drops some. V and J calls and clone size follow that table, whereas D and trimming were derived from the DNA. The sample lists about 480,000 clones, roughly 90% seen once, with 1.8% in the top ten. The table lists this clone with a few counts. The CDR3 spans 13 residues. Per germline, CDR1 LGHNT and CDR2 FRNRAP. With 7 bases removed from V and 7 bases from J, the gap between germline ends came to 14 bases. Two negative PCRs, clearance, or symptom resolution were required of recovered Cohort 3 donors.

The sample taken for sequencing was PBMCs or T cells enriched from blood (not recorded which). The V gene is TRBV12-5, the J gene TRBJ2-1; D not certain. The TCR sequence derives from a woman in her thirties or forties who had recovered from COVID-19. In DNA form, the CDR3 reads TGTGCTAGTGCCTCGCTAGGTAGGAATGAGCAGTTCTTC. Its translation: CASASLGRNEQFF.